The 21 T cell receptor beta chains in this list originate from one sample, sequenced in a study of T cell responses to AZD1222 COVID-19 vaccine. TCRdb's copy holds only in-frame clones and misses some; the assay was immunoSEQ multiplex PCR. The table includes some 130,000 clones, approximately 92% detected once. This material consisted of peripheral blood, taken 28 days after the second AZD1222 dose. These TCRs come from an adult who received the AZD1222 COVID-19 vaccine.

The chain's CDR3 is CSASYSEWHSDTQYF. The CDR3 nucleotides read TGCAGTGCTAGTTATTCCGAGTGGCATTCAGATACGCAGTATTTT. The V call is TRBV20-1, the J call TRBJ2-3; D unclear. This CDR3 spans 15 amino acids. V was shortened by 3 bases and J by 4 bases, with 17 bases between the two germline ends. Germline V gene sequence: CDR1 DFQATT, CDR2 SNEGSKA (reference sequence).

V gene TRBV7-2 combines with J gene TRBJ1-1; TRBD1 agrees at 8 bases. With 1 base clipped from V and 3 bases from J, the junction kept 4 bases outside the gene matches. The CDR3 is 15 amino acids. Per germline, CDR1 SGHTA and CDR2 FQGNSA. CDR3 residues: CASSLVRGLDTEAFF. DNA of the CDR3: TGTGCCAGCAGCTTAGTCAGGGGGCTGGACACTGAAGCTTTCTTT.

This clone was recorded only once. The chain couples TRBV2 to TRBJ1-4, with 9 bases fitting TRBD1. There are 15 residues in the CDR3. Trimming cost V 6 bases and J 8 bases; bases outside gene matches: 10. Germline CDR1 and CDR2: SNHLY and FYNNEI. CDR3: CASSPTGGVWEKLFF. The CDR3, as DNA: TGTGCCAGCAGCCCTACAGGGGGCGTCTGGGAAAAACTGTTTTTT. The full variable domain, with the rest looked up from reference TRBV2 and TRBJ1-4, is EPEVTQTPSHQVTQMGQEVILRCVPISNHLYFYWYRQILGQKVEFLVSFYNNEISEKSEIFDDQFSVERPDGSNFTLKIRSTKLEDSAMYFCASSPTGGVWEKLFFGSGTQLSVL.

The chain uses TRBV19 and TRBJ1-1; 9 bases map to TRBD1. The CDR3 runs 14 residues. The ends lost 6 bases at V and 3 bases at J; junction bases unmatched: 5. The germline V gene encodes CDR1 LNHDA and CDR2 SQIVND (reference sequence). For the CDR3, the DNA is TGTGCCAGTAGCCCTGGACAGGGGCACACTGAAGCTTTCTTT. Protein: CASSPGQGHTEAFF.

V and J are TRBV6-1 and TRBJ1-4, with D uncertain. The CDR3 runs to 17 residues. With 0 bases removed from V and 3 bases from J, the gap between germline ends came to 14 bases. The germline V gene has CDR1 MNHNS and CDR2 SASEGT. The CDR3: CASSEATRWLANEKLFF. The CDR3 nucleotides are TGTGCCAGCAGTGAAGCCACCAGGTGGCTAGCTAATGAAAAACTGTTTTTT.

For the CDR3, the DNA is TGTGCCAGCAGCTTAGTCGCCGGGGGGGCCGCCGGGGAGCTGTTTTTT. As protein: CASSLVAGGAAGELFF. V usage is TRBV7-6 and J usage is TRBJ2-2; 8 nucleotides agree with TRBD2. CDR1 is SGHVS and CDR2 is FNYEAQ in the germline V gene. With V trimmed by 1 base and J by 6 bases, 7 bases remained unmatched. CDR3 length equals 16 residues.

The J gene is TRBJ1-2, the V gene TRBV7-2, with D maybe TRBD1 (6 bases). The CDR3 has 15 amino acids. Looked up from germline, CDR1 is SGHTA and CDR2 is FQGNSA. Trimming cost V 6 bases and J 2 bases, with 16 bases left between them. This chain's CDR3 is CASSSGQGRNYGYTF. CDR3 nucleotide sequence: TGTGCCAGCAGTTCGGGGCAGGGGAGGAACTATGGCTACACCTTC. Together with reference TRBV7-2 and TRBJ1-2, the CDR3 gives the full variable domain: GAGVSQSPSNKVTEKGKDVELRCDPISGHTALYWYRQSLGQGLEFLIYFQGNSAPDKSGLPSDRFSAERTGGSVSTLTIQRTQQEDSAVYLCASSSGQGRNYGYTFGSGTRLTVV.

CDR3 coding DNA: TGTGCCAGCAAGGGGAACCGGGACAGGGATGGCTACACCTTC. This gives the protein CASKGNRDRDGYTF. The gene calls are TRBV21-1 and TRBJ1-2; the table calls TRBD1, which could not be checked here. TRBV21-1 is marked as a pseudogene. This CDR3 is built from 14 residues.

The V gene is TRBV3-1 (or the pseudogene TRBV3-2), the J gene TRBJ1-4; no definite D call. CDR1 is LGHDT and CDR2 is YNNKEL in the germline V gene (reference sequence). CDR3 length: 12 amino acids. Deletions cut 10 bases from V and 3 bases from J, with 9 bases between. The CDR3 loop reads CATSGSNEKLFF. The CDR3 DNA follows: TGTGCCACTTCCGGGTCTAATGAAAAACTGTTTTTT.

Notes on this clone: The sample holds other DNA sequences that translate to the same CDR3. The CDR3: CSVETRDYEQYF. CDR3 nucleotides: TGCAGCGTGGAAACACGGGACTACGAGCAGTACTTC. The chain employs TRBV29-1 and TRBJ2-7; perhaps TRBD2 as D (5 bases). There are 12 residues in the CDR3. Germline assignment: CDR1 SQVTM and CDR2 ANQGSEA. Trimming pared 6 bases from V and 3 bases from J, leaving 12 bases between.

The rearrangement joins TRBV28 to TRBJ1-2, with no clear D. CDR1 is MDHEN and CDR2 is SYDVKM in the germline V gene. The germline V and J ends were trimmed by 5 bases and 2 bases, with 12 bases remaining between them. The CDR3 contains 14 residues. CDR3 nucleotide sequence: TGTGCCAGCAGTACCGAGACACGAAACTATGGCTACACCTTC. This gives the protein CASSTETRNYGYTF.

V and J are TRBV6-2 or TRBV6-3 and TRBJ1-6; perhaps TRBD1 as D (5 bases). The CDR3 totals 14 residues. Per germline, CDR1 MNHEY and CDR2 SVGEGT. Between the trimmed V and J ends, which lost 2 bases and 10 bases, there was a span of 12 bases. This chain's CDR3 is CASSYGAGSSPLHF. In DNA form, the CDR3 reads TGTGCCAGCAGTTACGGGGCAGGGAGCTCACCCCTCCACTTT.

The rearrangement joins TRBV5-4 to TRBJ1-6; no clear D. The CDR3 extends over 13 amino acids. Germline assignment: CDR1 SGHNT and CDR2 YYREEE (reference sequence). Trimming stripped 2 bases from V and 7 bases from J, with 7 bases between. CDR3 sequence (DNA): TGTGCCAGCAGCTTCGGACCGAATTCACCCCTCCACTTT. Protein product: CASSFGPNSPLHF.

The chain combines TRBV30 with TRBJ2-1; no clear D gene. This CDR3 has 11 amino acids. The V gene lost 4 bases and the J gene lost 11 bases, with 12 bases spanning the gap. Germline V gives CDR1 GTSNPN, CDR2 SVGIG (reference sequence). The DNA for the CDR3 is TGTGCCTGGAACCTGGATAAGCAGCAGTTCTTC. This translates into CAWNLDKQQFF.

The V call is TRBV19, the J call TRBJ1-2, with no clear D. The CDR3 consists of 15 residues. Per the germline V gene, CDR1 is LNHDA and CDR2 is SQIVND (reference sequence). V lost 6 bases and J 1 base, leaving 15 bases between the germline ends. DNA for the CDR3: TGTGCCAGTAGGAAGGACGTATCCCTTAACTATGGCTACACCTTC. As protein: CASRKDVSLNYGYTF. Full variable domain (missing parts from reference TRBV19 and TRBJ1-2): DGGITQSPKYLFRKEGQNVTLSCEQNLNHDAMYWYRQDPGQGLRLIYYSQIVNDFQKGDIAEGYSVSREKKESFPLTVTSAQKNPTAFYLCASRKDVSLNYGYTFGSGTRLTVV.

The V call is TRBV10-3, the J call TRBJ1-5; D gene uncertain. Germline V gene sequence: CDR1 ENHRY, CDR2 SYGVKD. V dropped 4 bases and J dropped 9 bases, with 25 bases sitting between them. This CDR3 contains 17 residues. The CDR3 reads CAISAYMGGTQSWPQHF. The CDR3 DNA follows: TGTGCCATCAGTGCTTACATGGGAGGCACTCAATCGTGGCCCCAGCATTTT.

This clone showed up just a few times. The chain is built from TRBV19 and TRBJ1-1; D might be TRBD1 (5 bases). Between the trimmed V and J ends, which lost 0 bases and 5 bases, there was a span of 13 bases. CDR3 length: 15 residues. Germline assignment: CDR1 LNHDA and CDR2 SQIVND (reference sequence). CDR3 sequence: CASSIDLAGQTEAFF. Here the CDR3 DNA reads TGTGCCAGTAGTATAGATTTGGCAGGACAAACTGAAGCTTTCTTT.

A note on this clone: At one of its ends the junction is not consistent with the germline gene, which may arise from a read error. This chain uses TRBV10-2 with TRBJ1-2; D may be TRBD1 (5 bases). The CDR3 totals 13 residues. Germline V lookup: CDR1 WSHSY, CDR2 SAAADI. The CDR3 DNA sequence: TGCGCCAGCAGTGACCGGGGGACCACGATGCCAGCCTTC. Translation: CASSDRGTTMPAF.

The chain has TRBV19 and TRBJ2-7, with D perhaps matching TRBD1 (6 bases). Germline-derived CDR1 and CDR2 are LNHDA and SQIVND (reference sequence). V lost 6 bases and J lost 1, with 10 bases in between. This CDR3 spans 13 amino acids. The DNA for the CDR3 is TGTGCCAGTAGACCGGACAGATCCTACGAGCAGTACTTC. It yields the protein CASRPDRSYEQYF.

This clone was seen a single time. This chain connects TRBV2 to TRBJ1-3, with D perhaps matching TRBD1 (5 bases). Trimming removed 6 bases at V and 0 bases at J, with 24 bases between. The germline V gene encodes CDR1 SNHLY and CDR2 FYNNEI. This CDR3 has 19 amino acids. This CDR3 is CASSVYPMRGAFSGNTIYF. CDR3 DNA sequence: TGTGCCAGCAGCGTCTACCCTATGCGAGGGGCCTTCTCTGGAAACACCATATATTTT.

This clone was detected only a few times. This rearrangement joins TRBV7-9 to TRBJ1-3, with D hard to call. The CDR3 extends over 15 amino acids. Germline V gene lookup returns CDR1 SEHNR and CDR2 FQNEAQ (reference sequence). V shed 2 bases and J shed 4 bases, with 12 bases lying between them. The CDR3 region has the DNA TGTGCCAGCAGCTTATTGTTGGCTCCCGGAAACACCATATATTTT. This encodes CASSLLLAPGNTIYF. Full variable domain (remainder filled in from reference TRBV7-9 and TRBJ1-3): DTGVSQNPRHKITKRGQNVTFRCDPISEHNRLYWYRQTLGQGPEFLTYFQNEAQLEKSRLLSDRFSAERPKGSFSTLEIQRTEQGDSAMYLCASSLLLAPGNTIYFGEGSWLTVV.